These 18 T cell receptor beta chains were all obtained from the same sample, sequenced in a study of T cell repertoires in cytomegalovirus infection. TCRdb reanalysed the reads using MiXCR and keeps one entry per CDR3 protein. The profile shows roughly 990,000 distinct CDR3 sequences, around 29% of them singletons. These receptors are not linked to any known antigen. The sequencing here drew on cultured CD8+ T cells from PBMCs, taken from culture after CMV antigen stimulation. These TCRs come from a human donor in good health (CMV status not recorded). Some clones in this sample may be carry-over from other donors' samples.

This clonotype was observed a few times. The rearrangement joins TRBV4-1 to TRBJ2-7, with D possibly matching TRBD1 (6 bases). Between the trimmed V and J ends, which lost 4 bases and 3 bases, there was a span of 13 bases. Germline V gene data show CDR1 as MGHRA and CDR2 as YSYEKL. The CDR3 runs 14 residues. The chain's CDR3 is CASSLRDTGYEQYV. DNA of the CDR3: TGCGCCAGCAGCCTCCGGGACACCGGCTACGAGCAGTACGTC.

The chain has TRBV7-9 and TRBJ1-3; no definite D call. The CDR3 runs to 12 residues. Germline V gives CDR1 SEHNR, CDR2 FQNEAQ (reference sequence). Trimming pared 5 bases from V and 4 bases from J, leaving 6 bases between. CDR3 region: CASSREGNTIYF. CDR3 DNA sequence: TGTGCCAGCAGCCGAGAGGGAAACACCATATATTTT.

J is TRBJ2-3 and V is TRBV7-6, with a tentative D call TRBD2 (6 bases). V was clipped by 4 bases and J by 4 bases, with 15 bases between them. There are 15 residues in the CDR3. Germline CDR1 SGHVS, CDR2 FNYEAQ. CDR3 region: CASSSQPGVADTQYF. DNA of the CDR3: TGTGCCAGCAGCTCGCAGCCGGGGGTGGCAGATACGCAGTATTTT.

In this sample, this clonotype turned up once. The chain employs TRBV27 and TRBJ1-1; 10 bases match TRBD1. CDR3 length: 14 residues. Germline CDR1 MNHEY, CDR2 SMNVEV (reference sequence). V was pared by 8 bases and J by 5 bases, with 8 bases of the junction left unmatched. For the CDR3, the DNA is TGTGCCAGCTATCCGACAGGGGGCGGAACTGAAGCTTTCTTT. This sequence encodes CASYPTGGGTEAFF.

This clonotype was detected a few times. The J gene is TRBJ2-1, the V gene TRBV4-1; 8 bases map to TRBD2. Germline assignment: CDR1 MGHRA and CDR2 YSYEKL. V lost 7 bases to trimming and J lost 9 bases; unmatched junction nucleotides: 17. This CDR3 has 16 amino acids. CDR3 sequence (DNA): TGCGCCAGCATGGTAGGCGGGGGGCCCGCCTCCGGTGAGCAGTTCTTC. It encodes CASMVGGGPASGEQFF.

This sequence joins TRBV27 and TRBJ2-3; D is tentatively TRBD1 or TRBD2 (5 bases each). This CDR3 contains 15 residues. The V end was cut by 1 base, the J end by 4 bases, with 12 bases between. CDR1 and CDR2 from the germline V gene are MNHEY and SMNVEV (reference sequence). CDR3 sequence: CASSLWGFGADTQYF. The CDR3 DNA sequence: TGTGCCAGCAGTTTATGGGGGTTCGGGGCAGATACGCAGTATTTT.

This clonotype was found a few times. The chain is built from TRBV7-6 and TRBJ2-1; 7 nucleotides agree with TRBD2. V was clipped by 0 bases and J by 0 bases; unmatched bases: 11. Germline values: CDR1 SGHVS, CDR2 FNYEAQ. The CDR3 spans 19 residues. DNA for the CDR3: TGTGCCAGCAGCTTAGCTAAAAGGGCTAGCGGTGACTCCTACAATGAGCAGTTCTTC. This codes for CASSLAKRASGDSYNEQFF.

The V and J genes are TRBV7-9 and TRBJ1-1, with D maybe TRBD1 (6 bases). This CDR3 contains 13 residues. With 5 bases removed from V and 7 bases from J, the gap between germline ends came to 14 bases. The germline gives CDR1 SEHNR, CDR2 FQNEAQ (reference sequence). The CDR3 region is CASSTWDIDEAFF. The CDR3 region has the DNA TGTGCCAGCAGCACCTGGGACATCGATGAAGCTTTCTTT.

This clonotype appeared a single time. The chain employs TRBV19 and TRBJ2-1; 8 bases fit TRBD2. V shed 4 bases and J 4 bases; nucleotides not matched to a gene: 6. Germline V gene lookup returns CDR1 LNHDA and CDR2 SQIVND (reference sequence). CDR3 length: 15 residues. The chain's CDR3 is CASSNRGGIYNEQFF. CDR3 sequence (DNA): TGTGCCAGTAGTAACCGCGGGGGGATATACAATGAGCAGTTCTTC.

The rearrangement links TRBV10-3 to TRBJ2-3; TRBD2 is a possible D gene (7 bases). V lost 6 bases and J 2 bases, leaving 15 bases between the germline ends. The CDR3 consists of 15 residues. Per germline, CDR1 ENHRY and CDR2 SYGVKD. The CDR3 DNA reads TGTGCCATCAGGGGGGGGGACACCGTCACAGATACGCAGTATTTT. This translates into CAIRGGDTVTDTQYF.

The rearrangement uses TRBV7-9 and TRBJ2-5, with TRBD2 identical over 10 bases. The CDR3 spans 16 residues. The V gene end was trimmed by 5 bases and the J gene end by 1 base; junction bases not matched to a gene: 7. From germline, CDR1 is SEHNR and CDR2 FQNEAQ (reference sequence). CDR3 nucleotides: TGTGCCAGCAGCCCTGCTAGCGGGGGCTCCCAAGAGACCCAGTACTTC. It encodes CASSPASGGSQETQYF.

In this sample, this clonotype turned up a few times. The chain joins TRBV27 to TRBJ1-2, with D possibly matching TRBD1 (5 bases). Trimming shortened V by 7 bases and J by 1 base, and 19 bases separated the two germline ends. The length of the CDR3 is 16 residues. Germline CDR1 and CDR2: MNHEY and SMNVEV (reference sequence). CDR3 amino acids: CASTAAQGGLNYGYTF. CDR3 coding DNA: TGTGCCAGCACCGCAGCCCAGGGAGGACTTAACTATGGCTACACCTTC.

This clonotype was seen repeatedly, ten times or more. The chain joins TRBV27 to TRBJ1-2, with 12 bases lining up with TRBD1. The length of the CDR3 is 17 residues. Germline V lookup: CDR1 MNHEY, CDR2 SMNVEV (reference sequence). After removal of 5 bases from V and 3 bases from J, the junction contained 10 bases not matched to a gene. The CDR3 coding sequence is TGTGCCAGCAGTCCGGGACAGGGGGCGTATAAGGACTATGGCTACACCTTC. Protein sequence: CASSPGQGAYKDYGYTF.

This clonotype was seen a few times. The V gene is TRBV7-8, the J gene TRBJ1-4; D gene unclear. Germline CDR1 is SGHVS and CDR2 is FQNEAQ. The V end lost 6 bases, the J end lost 5 bases, and 16 bases lay between the germline ends. The CDR3 totals 15 residues. This CDR3 is CASSGGPSYNEKLFF. In nucleotides, the CDR3 is TGTGCCAGCAGTGGCGGTCCCTCCTACAATGAAAAACTGTTTTTT.

This chain connects TRBV5-6 to TRBJ1-5; D might be TRBD1 (5 bases). The germline CDR1 and CDR2 sequences are SGHDT and YYEEEE. This CDR3 is 15 amino acids long. Trimming shortened V by 0 bases and J by 3 bases, and 10 bases separated the two germline ends. CDR3 sequence: CASSLGRRDNQPQHF. CDR3 nucleotides: TGTGCCAGCAGCTTGGGCCGCAGGGACAATCAGCCCCAGCATTTT.

Ten or more counts support this clonotype. The genes are TRBV7-2 and TRBJ2-3; 12 bases match TRBD2. The germline CDR1 and CDR2 sequences are SGHTA and FQGNSA. The V and J ends lost 6 bases and 6 bases, in that order; junction bases with no gene match: 16. This CDR3 has 18 residues. The CDR3 DNA reads as TGTGCCAGCAGTTTTCCTAGCGGGGGGGCGTCCCGGTCGGATACGCAGTATTTT. Protein product: CASSFPSGGASRSDTQYF.

V usage is TRBV20-1 and J usage is TRBJ2-5; 10 nucleotides match TRBD2. This CDR3 is built from 17 residues. Germline V gene lookup returns CDR1 DFQATT and CDR2 SNEGSKA (reference sequence). The junction had 7 bases not matched to a gene; V was cut back by 0 bases and J by 0 bases. Here the CDR3 reads CSARDIAGGPYQETQYF. The CDR3, as DNA: TGCAGTGCTAGAGATATAGCGGGGGGCCCGTACCAAGAGACCCAGTACTTC.

The chain employs TRBV20-1 and TRBJ2-3, with 16 bases identical to TRBD2. The CDR3 is made up of 18 amino acids. V gave up 2 bases and J gave up 2 bases; unmatched junction bases: 7. Germline CDR1 and CDR2: DFQATT and SNEGSKA (reference sequence). This chain's CDR3 is CSARPGLAGGPSTDTQYF. As DNA, the CDR3 is TGCAGTGCTAGACCGGGACTAGCGGGGGGGCCCTCCACAGATACGCAGTATTTT.